The 30 T cell receptor beta chains reported below all come from one sample, sequenced in a study of blood T cell repertoires in COVID-19. The protocol was immunoSEQ multiplex PCR, while the TCRdb copy is restricted to in-frame clones and leaves out a portion. Here the sample spans some 130,000 clones, 70% to 90% being singletons. Material for sequencing was peripheral blood. The receptors derive from a man between 65 and 85 years old with active COVID-19.

This rearrangement joins TRBV28 to TRBJ2-7; possible D gene TRBD1, 5 bases. This CDR3 contains 13 residues. CDR1 is MDHEN and CDR2 is SYDVKM in the germline V gene. The germline V and J ends were trimmed by 4 bases and 6 bases, with 13 bases remaining between them. CDR3: CASSSGKPIEQYF. The CDR3 bases are TGTGCCAGCAGTTCAGGGAAACCTATCGAGCAGTACTTC.

The chain employs TRBV29-1 and TRBJ2-1, with 7 bases lining up with TRBD2. Germline V gives CDR1 SQVTM, CDR2 ANQGSEA. The CDR3 runs to 12 residues. The CDR3 sequence is CSSGGSGYEQFF. The CDR3 region has the DNA TGCAGTAGTGGCGGGAGTGGGTATGAGCAGTTCTTC.

The chain links TRBV27 to TRBJ2-7, with 9 bases aligning to TRBD1. Trimming took 0 bases from V and 5 from J; bases not matched to a gene: 5. Looked up from germline, CDR1 is MNHEY and CDR2 is SMNVEV (reference sequence). This CDR3 is built from 15 residues. The CDR3 DNA reads TGTGCCAGCAGTTTATCGGGGGACAGGGACCACGAGCAGTACTTC. It yields the protein CASSLSGDRDHEQYF.

This chain joins TRBV5-4 and TRBJ2-3; 7 positions match TRBD2. The V segment lost 6 bases and the J segment 4 bases; nucleotides outside the gene matches: 11. This CDR3 comprises 15 residues. Looked up from germline, CDR1 is SGHNT and CDR2 is YYREEE (reference sequence). CDR3 in DNA: TGTGCCAGCACCCCCCGGGCGGGAGTGGCAGATACGCAGTATTTT. This codes for CASTPRAGVADTQYF.

In its sample, this clone was seen once. This chain joins TRBV19 and TRBJ2-1; D is possibly TRBD2 (6 bases). Looked up from germline, CDR1 is LNHDA and CDR2 is SQIVND (reference sequence). The CDR3 sequence is 18 residues long. V shed 5 bases and J shed 0 bases, with 20 bases lying between them. The chain's CDR3 is CASSGPRSSGSSYNEQFF. The CDR3, as DNA: TGTGCCAGTAGTGGTCCTAGGAGTAGCGGCAGCTCCTACAATGAGCAGTTCTTC.

This clone showed up just a few times. This rearrangement joins TRBV28 to TRBJ2-1; D unclear. The V end lost 2 bases, the J end lost 4 bases, and 6 bases lay between the germline ends. The germline V gene encodes CDR1 MDHEN and CDR2 SYDVKM. The length of the CDR3 is 13 residues. CDR3 loop: CASSLGGYNEQFF. The CDR3 nucleotides are TGTGCCAGCAGTTTAGGCGGATACAATGAGCAGTTCTTC. The full variable domain, its missing parts supplied by reference TRBV28 and TRBJ2-1, is DVKVTQSSRYLVKRTGEKVFLECVQDMDHENMFWYRQDPGLGLRLIYFSYDVKMKEKGDIPEGYSVSREKKERFSLILESASTNQTSMYLCASSLGGYNEQFFGPGTRLTVL.

The CDR3 DNA reads TGTGCCAGCAGTATACTTGTGGGGCAGCATGAAAAACTGTTTTTT. Amino acids: CASSILVGQHEKLFF. This chain links TRBV28 with TRBJ1-4; TRBD1 is a possible D gene (5 bases). Trimming took off 5 bases at V and 6 bases at J, with 16 bases between the two ends. This CDR3 spans 15 amino acids. Germline loops: CDR1 MDHEN, CDR2 SYDVKM.

This rearrangement joins TRBV30 to TRBJ2-1; TRBD1 aligns across 12 bases. The CDR3 extends over 15 amino acids. After removal of 2 bases from V and 10 bases from J, the junction contained 9 bases not matched to a gene. The germline V gene encodes CDR1 GTSNPN and CDR2 SVGIG (reference sequence). CDR3 DNA: TGTGCCTGGAGTCCGCTCGGGACAGGGGGCGTGGAGCAGTTCTTC. Encoded protein: CAWSPLGTGGVEQFF.

The rearrangement uses TRBV28 and TRBJ2-2; 8 nucleotides align to TRBD1. Per the germline V gene, CDR1 is MDHEN and CDR2 is SYDVKM. V was clipped by 6 bases and J by 10 bases; unmatched bases: 13. This CDR3 has 15 amino acids. In DNA, the CDR3 is TGTGCCAGCAGCCAAACGGACAGGGCCCTAAAGGAGCTGTTTTTT. Protein: CASSQTDRALKELFF.

The chain combines TRBV19 with TRBJ2-6, with D maybe TRBD1 (6 bases). The CDR3 is 11 amino acids. Germline-derived CDR1 and CDR2 are LNHDA and SQIVND (reference sequence). Trimming stripped 6 bases from V and 14 bases from J, with 11 bases between. CDR3 sequence (DNA): TGTGCCAGTAGCCTTGGACAGTTCCTGACTTTC. This encodes CASSLGQFLTF.

This clone has only one observation. The V and J genes are TRBV29-1 and TRBJ1-5; no clear D. Germline values: CDR1 SQVTM, CDR2 ANQGSEA. This CDR3 is 15 amino acids long. V was pared by 6 bases and J by 2 bases, with 17 bases between. The CDR3 protein is CSVSDGVVGNQPQHF. CDR3 nucleotides: TGCAGCGTATCGGACGGGGTTGTCGGCAATCAGCCCCAGCATTTT.

This clone was found a few times. This chain links TRBV5-6 with TRBJ2-7; 7 nucleotides align to TRBD2. CDR1 is SGHDT and CDR2 is YYEEEE in the germline V gene. Trimming at V came to 0 bases and at J to 7 bases, leaving 10 bases not matched to a gene. The CDR3 extends over 15 amino acids. The CDR3 spells CASSLAGQLGGEQYF. DNA of the CDR3: TGTGCCAGCAGCTTGGCTGGTCAGCTGGGGGGGGAGCAGTACTTC.

This chain connects TRBV7-9 to TRBJ2-7; no clear D gene. The CDR3 has 12 residues. V lost 2 bases, J lost 3 bases, and 5 bases lay in between. Germline V gives CDR1 SEHNR, CDR2 FQNEAQ (reference sequence). The CDR3 bases are TGTGCCAGCAGCTTAATCGGCTACGAGCAGTACTTC. The encoded protein is CASSLIGYEQYF.

This clone was picked up one time. The V and J genes are TRBV7-9 and TRBJ2-1; a possible D gene is TRBD1 (6 bases). V dropped 5 bases and J dropped 8 bases, with 13 bases sitting between them. Germline lookup yields CDR1 SEHNR and CDR2 FQNEAQ (reference sequence). CDR3 length: 13 residues. CDR3 nucleotides: TGTGCCAGCAGCCCCACCTCAGGGGATGAGCAGTTCTTC. As protein: CASSPTSGDEQFF.

This clone is categorized as medium-sized. The chain joins TRBV7-9 to TRBJ2-1; 12 bases are shared with TRBD2. This CDR3 comprises 16 residues. Germline assignment: CDR1 SEHNR and CDR2 FQNEAQ (reference sequence). V was pared by 6 bases and J by 5 bases, with 8 bases of the junction left unmatched. The CDR3 is CASRRKRLAGDNEQFF. The CDR3 coding sequence is TGTGCCAGCAGGCGAAAAAGACTAGCGGGAGACAATGAGCAGTTCTTC.

This chain's CDR3 is CASSLGASVYGYTF. Written as DNA, the CDR3 is TGCGCCAGCAGCTTGGGGGCCTCGGTCTATGGCTACACCTTC. The chain couples TRBV5-1 to TRBJ1-2; D ambiguous. V lost 0 bases, J lost 4 bases, and 10 bases lay in between. CDR3 length: 14 residues. Per germline, CDR1 SGHRS and CDR2 YFSETQ.

This chain joins TRBV3-1 (or the pseudogene TRBV3-2) and TRBJ2-1, with 12 bases matching TRBD2. Trimming cost V 7 bases and J 6 bases; bases outside gene matches: 10. CDR1 is LGHDT, CDR2 YNNKEL, per germline (reference sequence). CDR3 length: 16 residues. Written as DNA, the CDR3 is TGTGCCAGCACCCTCCAAACTAGCGGGAGGACCAATGAGCAGTTCTTC. Amino acid sequence: CASTLQTSGRTNEQFF.

The chain combines TRBV5-1 with TRBJ1-3; TRBD1 might be the D (6 bases). The length of the CDR3 is 16 residues. V dropped 0 bases and J dropped 4 bases, with 14 bases sitting between them. Germline assignment: CDR1 SGHRS and CDR2 YFSETQ. CDR3 bases: TGCGCCAGCAGCTTGGCCGCGGGGGCTCCAGGAAACACCATATATTTT. This sequence encodes CASSLAAGAPGNTIYF.

The chain couples TRBV5-4 to TRBJ2-5, with 14 nucleotides matching TRBD2. J lost 1 base, V lost 4 bases, and 3 bases had no gene match. Germline loops: CDR1 SGHNT, CDR2 YYREEE (reference sequence). This CDR3 spans 16 amino acids. The CDR3 region has the DNA TGTGCCAGCAGCCTGGGACTAGCGGGAGTCCAAGAGACCCAGTACTTC. Encoded protein: CASSLGLAGVQETQYF.

V gene TRBV7-8 combines with J gene TRBJ2-1, with 10 bases aligning to TRBD2. Germline V gene lookup returns CDR1 SGHVS and CDR2 FQNEAQ. The CDR3 runs to 16 residues. After removal of 5 bases from V and 2 bases from J, the junction contained 6 bases not matched to a gene. The CDR3 region has the DNA TGTGCCAGCAGCGTCGTGACTAGCGGGCCCTACAATGAGCAGTTCTTC. Protein: CASSVVTSGPYNEQFF.

The chain carries TRBV15 and TRBJ2-7, with TRBD1 identical over 7 bases. After removal of 9 bases from V and 2 bases from J, the junction contained 10 bases not matched to a gene. Per the germline V gene, CDR1 is LNHNV and CDR2 is YYDKDF (reference sequence). The CDR3 is 14 residues long. The CDR3 reads CATKEGDRAYEQYF. Written as DNA, the CDR3 is TGTGCCACTAAAGAGGGCGACAGGGCCTACGAGCAGTACTTC.

The V gene is TRBV11-2, the J gene TRBJ1-3; 7 bases map to TRBD1. V shed 5 bases, J shed 0 bases, and the junction held 7 bases outside the gene matches. The CDR3 is 16 amino acids. CDR1 is SGHAT and CDR2 is FQNNGV in the germline V gene. CDR3 residues: CASSPPGQSSGNTIYF. CDR3 DNA sequence: TGTGCCAGCAGCCCCCCGGGACAGAGCTCTGGAAACACCATATATTTT.

Only one count was recorded for this clone. The chain combines TRBV7-8 with TRBJ1-1; 8 nucleotides match TRBD1. The length of the CDR3 is 16 residues. The germline V gene encodes CDR1 SGHVS and CDR2 FQNEAQ. With V trimmed by 4 bases and J by 0 bases, 7 bases remained unmatched. CDR3 nucleotide sequence: TGTGCCAGCAGCTCATTCTCCAGGGGGCTGAACACTGAAGCTTTCTTT. This encodes CASSSFSRGLNTEAFF.

The rearrangement links TRBV5-8 to TRBJ1-2, with D unclear. Germline V gives CDR1 SGHTS, CDR2 YDEGEE. V lost 0 bases and J 8 bases, leaving 11 bases between the germline ends. The CDR3 spans 13 residues. The CDR3: CASSLVVWRGYTF. The DNA of the CDR3 is TGTGCCAGCAGCTTGGTAGTATGGAGGGGCTACACCTTC.

The rearrangement uses TRBV20-1 and TRBJ1-2, with 7 bases matching TRBD1. Germline-derived CDR1 and CDR2 are DFQATT and SNEGSKA (reference sequence). The CDR3 sequence is 14 residues long. With 3 bases clipped from V and 2 bases from J, the junction kept 6 bases outside the gene matches. The CDR3 loop reads CSASETTGNYGYTF. The CDR3 coding sequence is TGCAGTGCTAGTGAAACGACAGGGAACTATGGCTACACCTTC.

The V and J genes are TRBV9 and TRBJ2-3; D is undetermined. In germline, CDR1 is SGDLS, CDR2 YYNGEE. CDR3 length: 12 residues. Trimming left V 3 bases short and J 8 bases short, with 10 bases between. The CDR3 DNA reads as TGTGCCAGCAGCGCCGGAGCTGGTACGCAGTATTTT. Protein sequence: CASSAGAGTQYF. Looking up the rest from reference TRBV9 and TRBJ2-3 gives the full variable domain: DSGVTQTPKHLITATGQRVTLRCSPRSGDLSVYWYQQSLDQGLQFLIQYYNGEERAKGNILERFSAQQFPDLHSELNLSSLELGDSALYFCASSAGAGTQYFGPGTRLTVL.

This chain uses TRBV5-1 with TRBJ2-1, with TRBD1 identical over 9 bases. The CDR3 has 14 amino acids. Germline V CDR1 and CDR2: SGHRS, YFSETQ. V shed 3 bases and J 5 bases; nucleotides not matched to a gene: 3. CDR3 DNA: TGCGCCAGCAGCTCCGGGACAGGGAACAATGAGCAGTTCTTC. Its protein is CASSSGTGNNEQFF.

The chain combines TRBV24-1 with TRBJ2-5, with 9 bases aligning to TRBD1. The CDR3 spans 15 residues. Germline CDR1 is KGHDR and CDR2 is SFDVKD. The V segment lost 3 bases and the J segment 4 bases; nucleotides outside the gene matches: 5. The CDR3 coding sequence is TGTGCCACCAGTGATCCGGAGACAGGGGGAGAGACCCAGTACTTC. It translates to CATSDPETGGETQYF.

V is TRBV5-4 and J is TRBJ2-1, with D perhaps TRBD2 (5 bases). Germline V gene sequence: CDR1 SGHNT, CDR2 YYREEE (reference sequence). Between the trimmed V and J ends, which lost 10 bases and 3 bases, there was a span of 14 bases. The CDR3 spans 13 residues. The CDR3 bases are TGTGCCCTAGCTTGGAGCTACTACAATGAGCAGTTCTTC. Residues: CALAWSYYNEQFF. Based on the CDR3 plus reference TRBV5-4 and TRBJ2-1, the full variable domain is ETGVTQSPTHLIKTRGQQVTLRCSSQSGHNTVSWYQQALGQGPQFIFQYYREEENGRGNFPPRFSGLQFPNYSSELNVNALELDDSALYLCALAWSYYNEQFFGPGTRLTVL.

In its sample, this clone was seen once. The V and J genes are TRBV27 and TRBJ2-7; a weak D match, TRBD2 (5 bases). The CDR3 runs 13 residues. Trimming stripped 7 bases from V and 6 bases from J, with 16 bases between. Looked up from germline, CDR1 is MNHEY and CDR2 is SMNVEV (reference sequence). CDR3 sequence reads: CASKDRGRREQYF. Written as DNA, the CDR3 is TGTGCCAGCAAGGACCGGGGAAGGCGCGAGCAGTACTTC.